This entry describes one T cell receptor beta chain. The antigen is not known. This sample is part of a study of T-cell reconstitution after alpha-beta-depleted transplantation in children. General study points: A year had passed since transplant, and T-cell counts and diversity by then came mostly from newly produced T cells. In patients about two months after transplant, alpha-beta T cells reportedly arose from several hundred expanded graft clones.

CDR3 length: 15 amino acids. Germline-derived CDR1 and CDR2 are MDHEN and SYDVKM. The V segment lost 1 base and the J segment 8 bases; nucleotides outside the gene matches: 6. Unique molecular identifiers featured in how the TCRbeta library was prepared. TCRdb re-analysed the PCR reads in MiXCR, keeping a single row per CDR3 protein. There are more than 7,500 distinct CDR3 sequences in the sample; about 14% occur only once, and about 56% lies in the top ten. The chain joins TRBV28 to TRBJ1-4; 8 bases align to TRBD1. The TCR was taken from a male patient aged 10-17 years who had a stem cell transplant for acute lymphoblastic leukemia, so the T cells may come from the graft donor. The input for sequencing was PBMCs, mostly from graft donor cells, taken 60 days after TCRalphabeta/CD19-depleted stem cell transplant. The CDR3 sequence: CASSLYVQGDEKLFF. In DNA form, the CDR3 reads TGTGCCAGCAGTTTATACGTACAGGGGGACGAAAAACTGTTTTTT.